The sequence of this T cell receptor beta chain was determined in a study of cytomegalovirus exposure and HLA in healthy donors. General study points: Later analysis associated a missense DCLRE1C variant with TCR beta V- and J-gene trimming.

Healthy individuals who donated bone marrow served as the donors. Researchers ran the PCR with 60 Vbeta and 13 Jbeta primers. This table comes from immunoSEQ multiplex PCR, and its TCRdb copy is limited to in-frame clones, with some not included. The sample has approximately 170,000 clones; 65% to 80% are singletons. The germline V gene encodes CDR1 GTSNPN and CDR2 SVGIG (reference sequence). The CDR3 has 15 residues. Regarding this clone: What it binds is not known. A junction boundary mismatches the germline segment, possibly from a read error.

The chain is built from TRBV30 and TRBJ2-6, with D possibly matching TRBD1 (6 bases). Sequenced material: PBMCs. The receptor was isolated from a woman in her forties in good health and CMV-seropositive. The CDR3 region has the DNA TGTGCCTGGAGTGTATTGAGCGCAGGGGCCAACGGCCTGACTTTC. Protein: CAWSVLSAGANGLTF.